This T cell receptor beta chain was documented in a study of early T cells in non-severe SARS-CoV-2 infection. At the level of the study: Sequencing used unsorted whole-blood bulk RNA, so chains lack pairing. Overall study findings and caveats: VDJdb matching favored anti-spike CD8 responses, missing private and CD4 specificities.

This clonotype was counted at least ten times. Its specificity is not known. Attachment of unique molecular identifiers to individual cDNA molecules was performed. A single record per CDR3 protein comes from TCRdb applying MiXCR to the 5' RACE reads. The sample contains tens of thousands of distinct CDR3 sequences, under 7.5% of which appear only once. The material was whole blood, obtained at baseline. This sequence originates from an adult who was a healthcare worker with PCR-confirmed SARS-CoV-2 infection or an uninfected control (not recorded which).

CDR3 loop: CASSYHRGMTGELFF. CDR3 coding DNA: TGTGCCAGCAGTTACCACAGGGGGATGACCGGGGAGCTGTTTTTT. The chain uses TRBV6-2 or TRBV6-3 and TRBJ2-2, with TRBD1 matching over 8 bases. Trimming cost V 2 bases and J 5 bases; bases outside gene matches: 4. The CDR3 sequence is 15 residues long. CDR1 and CDR2 from the germline V gene are MNHEY and SVGEGT.